One and the same sample provided the 27 T cell receptor beta chains below, sequenced in a study of blood T cell repertoires in COVID-19. Generated by immunoSEQ multiplex PCR, the TCRdb table keeps only in-frame clones and is missing some. The sample yields around 100,000 clones, around 89% seen once. The specimen was peripheral blood. The receptors derive from a woman older than 75 with acute or convalescent COVID-19.

The chain employs TRBV4-2 and TRBJ1-5; D is possibly TRBD1 (5 bases). This CDR3 contains 15 residues. V lost 5 bases and J 4 bases, leaving 15 bases between the germline ends. CDR1 is LGHNA and CDR2 is YNFKEQ in the germline V gene. Written as DNA, the CDR3 is TGTGCCAGCAGCATAGTCCTGGGGCCAAATCAGCCCCAGCATTTT. Its translation: CASSIVLGPNQPQHF.

The chain employs TRBV6-6 and TRBJ1-4, with TRBD1 as a possible D gene (5 bases). Trimming shortened V by 3 bases and J by 2 bases, and 10 bases separated the two germline ends. This CDR3 is built from 15 residues. Germline V gene sequence: CDR1 MNHNY, CDR2 SVGAGI (reference sequence). The chain's CDR3 is CASSYEAGTNEKLFF. Written as DNA, the CDR3 is TGTGCCAGCAGTTATGAGGCAGGGACTAATGAAAAACTGTTTTTT.

The CDR3 sequence: CASSFIQGWYGYTF. The CDR3 DNA reads TGTGCCAGCAGTTTCATACAGGGGTGGTATGGCTACACCTTC. The chain carries TRBV6-5 and TRBJ1-2, with 7 bases aligning to TRBD1. Unmatched junction bases numbered 7, after V lost 4 bases and J lost 5 bases. The germline gives CDR1 MNHEY, CDR2 SVGAGI. The CDR3 spans 14 residues.

The DNA for the CDR3 is TGCGCCAGCAGCTTGAACCCACAGGGCGCTAATGAAAAACTGTTTTTT. This encodes CASSLNPQGANEKLFF. The chain links TRBV5-1 to TRBJ1-4; a possible D gene is TRBD1 (6 bases). Germline values: CDR1 SGHRS, CDR2 YFSETQ. The V and J ends lost 1 base and 3 bases respectively, with 13 bases between them. CDR3 length: 16 residues.

V and J are TRBV2 and TRBJ2-5; possibly TRBD1 for D (5 bases). The ends were cut back, 6 bases at V and 5 bases at J, with 10 bases in the middle. Germline CDR1 reads SNHLY; CDR2 reads FYNNEI. The CDR3 is 12 amino acids. The CDR3 here is CASSGQGETQYF. The CDR3, as DNA: TGTGCCAGCAGCGGACAAGGGGAGACCCAGTACTTC. The variable domain in full, completed from reference TRBV2 and TRBJ2-5, reads EPEVTQTPSHQVTQMGQEVILRCVPISNHLYFYWYRQILGQKVEFLVSFYNNEISEKSEIFDDQFSVERPDGSNFTLKIRSTKLEDSAMYFCASSGQGETQYFGPGTRLLVL.

V and J are TRBV28 and TRBJ2-4; 9 nucleotides align to TRBD1. V shed 8 bases and J 5 bases; nucleotides not matched to a gene: 4. Germline V lookup: CDR1 MDHEN, CDR2 SYDVKM. This CDR3 is built from 13 residues. CDR3 sequence (DNA): TGTGCCAGCGGGGGACAGGGAGAAAACATTCAGTACTTC. This sequence encodes CASGGQGENIQYF.

The chain is built from TRBV10-3 and TRBJ1-1; 8 nucleotides match TRBD1. CDR3 length: 14 residues. Trimming removed 6 bases from V and 6 bases from J; junction bases left unmatched: 9. In germline, CDR1 is ENHRY, CDR2 SYGVKD. The DNA for the CDR3 is TGTGCCATCAGGGCACAGGGGGGGAGTGCTGAAGCTTTCTTT. Protein product: CAIRAQGGSAEAFF.

This chain joins TRBV21-1 and TRBJ2-3; the table assigns TRBD2, which was not confirmed against the DNA. TRBV21-1 corresponds to a pseudogene. CDR3 length: 18 amino acids. CDR3 DNA sequence: TGTGCCAGCAGCGATATACAAGCGGGGGGGCCTGGCACAGATACGCAGTATTTT. Translated, it gives CASSDIQAGGPGTDTQYF.

The V and J genes are TRBV5-1 and TRBJ1-3, with 9 nucleotides matching TRBD1. CDR3 length equals 15 residues. The trim removed 5 bases at V and 4 bases at J, leaving 7 bases unmatched. Germline CDR1 and CDR2: SGHRS and YFSETQ. CDR3 bases: TGCGCCAGCAGTACACAGGGGGCCGCGGGAAACACCATATATTTT. It specifies CASSTQGAAGNTIYF.

The table lists this clone with a few counts. The CDR3 DNA sequence: TGTGCCAGCAGCTTAGATCTAGGGGGCTCCTACGAGCAGTACTTC. Translation gives CASSLDLGGSYEQYF. The V gene is TRBV7-2, the J gene TRBJ2-7, with D tentatively TRBD1 (6 bases). CDR1 SGHTA and CDR2 FQGNSA come from the germline V gene. Trimming stripped 1 base from V and 0 bases from J, with 10 bases between. This CDR3 has 15 amino acids.

This sequence joins TRBV5-1 and TRBJ2-3; D possibly corresponds to TRBD1 (5 bases). CDR1 and CDR2 from the germline V gene are SGHRS and YFSETQ. The CDR3 extends over 16 amino acids. Trimming pared 6 bases from V and 3 bases from J, leaving 20 bases between. DNA of the CDR3: TGCGCCAGCAAGATTAGGATCCAGGGATCGACAGATACGCAGTATTTT. Translated, it gives CASKIRIQGSTDTQYF.

This sequence joins TRBV6-2 or TRBV6-3 and TRBJ2-1, with 13 bases identical to TRBD2. Trimming cost V 5 bases and J 6 bases; bases outside gene matches: 4. From germline, CDR1 is MNHEY and CDR2 SVGEGT. The CDR3 contains 15 residues. CDR3 sequence reads: CASSPGTSGVNEQFF. The CDR3 nucleotides are TGTGCCAGCAGTCCCGGGACTAGCGGGGTCAATGAGCAGTTCTTC.

The chain uses TRBV28 and TRBJ2-7; TRBD1 aligns across 8 bases. This CDR3 contains 15 residues. Germline values: CDR1 MDHEN, CDR2 SYDVKM. V lost 5 bases, J lost 3 bases, and 9 bases stayed unmatched. CDR3: CASSKPDREVYEQYF. DNA for the CDR3: TGTGCCAGCAGTAAACCGGACAGGGAAGTCTACGAGCAGTACTTC.

The V and J genes are TRBV11-2 and TRBJ1-1, with D perhaps TRBD1 (5 bases). The ends were cut back, 3 bases at V and 5 bases at J, with 13 bases in the middle. This CDR3 has 14 amino acids. Germline-derived CDR1 and CDR2 are SGHAT and FQNNGV. The chain's CDR3 is CASSLGIGVTEAFF. The CDR3 DNA is TGTGCCAGCAGCTTGGGGATAGGGGTTACTGAAGCTTTCTTT.

The V gene is TRBV7-9, the J gene TRBJ2-2, with 8 bases matching TRBD2. The CDR3 is 15 amino acids. Trimming took 6 bases from V and 3 from J; bases not matched to a gene: 6. Germline-derived CDR1 and CDR2 are SEHNR and FQNEAQ (reference sequence). This chain's CDR3 is CASRFGGADTGELFF. The CDR3 coding sequence is TGTGCCAGCAGGTTCGGGGGGGCCGACACCGGGGAGCTGTTTTTT.

The table lists this clone with many counts. The chain combines TRBV24-1 with TRBJ2-1; D might be TRBD2 (7 bases). Germline CDR1 is KGHDR and CDR2 is SFDVKD. There are 17 residues in the CDR3. Deletions cut 3 bases from V and 0 bases from J, with 14 bases between. This CDR3 reads CATSDQDRTSSYNEQFF. The CDR3 DNA is TGTGCCACCAGTGATCAAGACAGGACTAGCTCCTACAATGAGCAGTTCTTC.

This chain links TRBV6-6 with TRBJ1-6, with D perhaps matching TRBD1 (5 bases). This CDR3 is built from 15 residues. V gave up 7 bases and J gave up 3 bases, with 13 bases separating them. Germline loops: CDR1 MNHNY, CDR2 SVGAGI (reference sequence). In DNA form, the CDR3 reads TGTGCCAGCACCCACCTGGGGCACTATAATTCACCCCTCCACTTT. This encodes CASTHLGHYNSPLHF.

This clone has only one observation. The CDR3 reads CASSQRPGLAAYNEQFF. The DNA for the CDR3 is TGTGCCAGCAGCCAGAGACCCGGGCTAGCGGCTTACAATGAGCAGTTCTTC. V gene TRBV3-1 (or the pseudogene TRBV3-2) combines with J gene TRBJ2-1; 7 bases fit TRBD2. The CDR3 extends over 17 amino acids. Germline V gene data show CDR1 as LGHDT and CDR2 as YNNKEL (reference sequence). V lost 3 bases, J lost 4 bases, and 12 bases stayed unmatched.

This rearrangement joins TRBV28 to TRBJ1-1, with D uncertain. Looked up from germline, CDR1 is MDHEN and CDR2 is SYDVKM. V lost 4 bases and J 1 base, leaving 10 bases between the germline ends. The CDR3 is made up of 14 amino acids. CDR3 DNA sequence: TGTGCCAGCAGTTCCCCGTTATCGAACACTGAAGCTTTCTTT. Protein: CASSSPLSNTEAFF. Looking up the rest from reference TRBV28 and TRBJ1-1 gives the full variable domain: DVKVTQSSRYLVKRTGEKVFLECVQDMDHENMFWYRQDPGLGLRLIYFSYDVKMKEKGDIPEGYSVSREKKERFSLILESASTNQTSMYLCASSSPLSNTEAFFGQGTRLTVV.

V gene TRBV5-6 combines with J gene TRBJ1-1; the D is unclear. Germline loops: CDR1 SGHDT, CDR2 YYEEEE. Trimming took 4 bases from V and 5 from J, leaving 15 bases between them. The CDR3 runs 14 residues. CDR3 nucleotides: TGTGCCAGCAGCGTTGACTCCCGGGGAACTGAAGCTTTCTTT. This translates into CASSVDSRGTEAFF.

The gene calls are TRBV9 and TRBJ2-5; 8 nucleotides match TRBD1. Germline CDR1 SGDLS, CDR2 YYNGEE. The CDR3 contains 16 residues. Trimming cost V 2 bases and J 5 bases; bases outside gene matches: 11. In DNA, the CDR3 is TGTGCCAGCAGCGTGGGGTCGACAGGGGCATTGGAGACCCAGTACTTC. The encoded protein is CASSVGSTGALETQYF.

The gene calls are TRBV18 and TRBJ1-5; D may be TRBD1 (6 bases). This CDR3 comprises 13 residues. Germline V lookup: CDR1 KGHSH, CDR2 LQKENI. The ends were cut back, 3 bases at V and 6 bases at J, with 9 bases in the middle. The CDR3 nucleotides read TGTGCCAGCTCACCCAAACAGGGTCAGCCCCAGCATTTT. This sequence encodes CASSPKQGQPQHF.

The chain joins TRBV7-8 to TRBJ1-2, with 7 nucleotides matching TRBD1. The germline CDR1 and CDR2 sequences are SGHVS and FQNEAQ. This CDR3 region has 15 residues. With V trimmed by 5 bases and J by 4 bases, 10 bases remained unmatched. Here the CDR3 reads CASSVGTAKLYGYTF. Written as DNA, the CDR3 is TGTGCCAGCAGCGTAGGGACAGCTAAACTCTATGGCTACACCTTC.

The rearrangement links TRBV11-2 to TRBJ1-4; TRBD1 might be the D (5 bases). The CDR3 is made up of 18 amino acids. Germline V gene sequence: CDR1 SGHAT, CDR2 FQNNGV. V was trimmed by 1 base and J by 0 bases, leaving 15 bases between them. CDR3 protein: CASSLGWGTVSTNEKLFF. The CDR3 DNA sequence: TGTGCCAGCAGCTTAGGATGGGGGACTGTATCAACTAATGAAAAACTGTTTTTT.

The V gene is TRBV29-1, the J gene TRBJ2-2; D may be TRBD2 (6 bases). V was clipped by 7 bases and J by 2 bases, with 14 bases between them. This CDR3 has 14 residues. Germline CDR1 SQVTM, CDR2 ANQGSEA. In DNA, the CDR3 is TGCAGCGGGCGGGGAAAAGAAAACACCGGGGAGCTGTTTTTT. Amino acid sequence: CSGRGKENTGELFF.

This sequence joins TRBV10-3 and TRBJ2-1; D might be TRBD2 (6 bases). The germline V gene encodes CDR1 ENHRY and CDR2 SYGVKD. V was trimmed by 3 bases and J by 0 bases, leaving 18 bases between them. The CDR3 spans 18 residues. Written as DNA, the CDR3 is TGTGCCATCAGTGAACCGCTAGCGTTGCTGAGCTCCTACAATGAGCAGTTCTTC. Its translation is CAISEPLALLSSYNEQFF.

The chain has TRBV30 and TRBJ1-5; D possibly corresponds to TRBD1 (6 bases). From germline, CDR1 is GTSNPN and CDR2 SVGIG (reference sequence). The CDR3 loop spans 13 amino acids. Trimming took off 1 base at V and 8 bases at J, with 12 bases between the two ends. The CDR3 nucleotides read TGTGCCTGGAGTGCAGGGGTTTGGGAGCCCCAGCATTTT. Translation gives CAWSAGVWEPQHF. Looking up the rest from reference TRBV30 and TRBJ1-5 gives the full variable domain: SQTIHQWPATLVQPVGSPLSLECTVEGTSNPNLYWYRQAAGRGLQLLFYSVGIGQISSEVPQNLSASRPQDRQFILSSKKLLLSDSGFYLCAWSAGVWEPQHFGDGTRLSIL.